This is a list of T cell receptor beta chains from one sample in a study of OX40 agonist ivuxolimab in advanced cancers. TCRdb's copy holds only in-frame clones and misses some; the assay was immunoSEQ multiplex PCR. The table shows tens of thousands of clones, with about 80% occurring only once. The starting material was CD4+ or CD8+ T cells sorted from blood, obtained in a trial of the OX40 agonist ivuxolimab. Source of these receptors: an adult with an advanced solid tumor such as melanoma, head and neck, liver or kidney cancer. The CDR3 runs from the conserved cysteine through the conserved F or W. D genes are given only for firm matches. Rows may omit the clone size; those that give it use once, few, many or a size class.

CDR3 protein: CSVLTASGNTIYF
CDR3 DNA: TGCAGCGTTCTTACAGCCTCTGGAAACACCATATATTTT
V gene: TRBV29-1
J gene: TRBJ1-3
D gene: .
clone size: once

CDR3 protein: CASSATDGKNIQYF
CDR3 DNA: TGTGCCAGCAGCGCCACCGACGGAAAAAACATTCAGTACTTC
V gene: TRBV7-2
J gene: TRBJ2-4
D gene: .
clone size: .

CDR3 protein: CASSPLGDWESTDTQYF
CDR3 DNA: TGTGCCAGCAGTCCCCTGGGAGATTGGGAGAGCACAGATACGCAGTATTTT
V gene: TRBV28
J gene: TRBJ2-3
D gene: .
clone size: .

CDR3 protein: CATSRGGTSGRINTGELFF
CDR3 DNA: TGTGCCACCAGCAGAGGTGGGACTAGCGGGAGGATTAACACCGGGGAGCTGTTTTTT
V gene: TRBV15
J gene: TRBJ2-2
D gene: TRBD2
clone size: .

CDR3 protein: CASSLAVGQGTEAFF
CDR3 DNA: TGCGCCAGCAGCTTGGCGGTGGGCCAGGGCACTGAAGCTTTCTTT
V gene: TRBV5-1
J gene: TRBJ1-1
D gene: .
clone size: few

CDR3 protein: CASSFGLAGAQGNEQFF
CDR3 DNA: TGTGCCAGCAGCTTCGGACTAGCGGGGGCACAGGGGAATGAGCAGTTCTTC
V gene: TRBV5-4
J gene: TRBJ2-1
D gene: TRBD2
clone size: .

CDR3 protein: CASSPQDRYTGELFF
CDR3 DNA: TGTGCCAGCAGCCCCCAGGACAGATACACCGGGGAGCTGTTTTTT
V gene: TRBV7-3
J gene: TRBJ2-2
D gene: .
clone size: .

CDR3 protein: CASSSGFSGNTIYF
CDR3 DNA: TGTGCCAGCAGCTCAGGGTTTTCTGGAAACACCATATATTTT
V gene: TRBV7-2
J gene: TRBJ1-3
D gene: .
clone size: .

CDR3 protein: CASSSREGTNEKLFF
CDR3 DNA: TGCGCCAGCAGCTCGAGGGAGGGAACTAATGAAAAACTGTTTTTT
V gene: TRBV5-1
J gene: TRBJ1-4
D gene: .
clone size: .

CDR3 protein: CASSSDRGRRVAFF
CDR3 DNA: TGTGCCAGCAGCTCAGACAGGGGTAGGAGAGTAGCTTTCTTT
V gene: TRBV5-8
J gene: TRBJ1-1
D gene: TRBD1
clone size: .

CDR3 protein: CASSLASGRSSYEQYF
CDR3 DNA: TGTGCCAGCAGCTTAGCCAGCGGGAGGAGCTCCTACGAGCAGTACTTC
V gene: TRBV11-2
J gene: TRBJ2-7
D gene: TRBD2
clone size: .

CDR3 protein: CASSRRGGRETQYF
CDR3 DNA: TGTGCCAGCAGTCGGCGGGGGGGGCGAGAGACCCAGTACTTC
V gene: TRBV2
J gene: TRBJ2-5
D gene: TRBD2
clone size: .

CDR3 protein: CASSLRQGATEAFF
CDR3 DNA: TGTGCCAGCAGCCTCCGACAGGGGGCCACTGAAGCTTTCTTT
V gene: TRBV7-9
J gene: TRBJ1-1
D gene: TRBD1
clone size: .

CDR3 protein: CATSRGQGTDTQYF
CDR3 DNA: TGTGCCACCAGCAGAGGACAGGGGACAGATACGCAGTATTTT
V gene: TRBV15
J gene: TRBJ2-3
D gene: TRBD1
clone size: .

CDR3 protein: CASSYSNRGLNEQFF
CDR3 DNA: TGTGCCAGCAGTTACTCGAACAGGGGGCTCAATGAGCAGTTCTTC
V gene: TRBV6-5
J gene: TRBJ2-1
D gene: TRBD1
clone size: few

CDR3 protein: CASSLAGDLSEQYF
CDR3 DNA: TGTGCCAGCAGCTTAGCGGGGGACCTGAGCGAGCAGTACTTC
V gene: TRBV7-2
J gene: TRBJ2-7
D gene: .
clone size: .

CDR3 protein: CASSLGGDRDYGYTF
CDR3 DNA: TGTGCCAGCAGCTTAGGGGGGGACAGGGACTATGGCTACACCTTC
V gene: TRBV7-9
J gene: TRBJ1-2
D gene: TRBD1
clone size: .

CDR3 protein: CASSQVRSPDTQYF
CDR3 DNA: TGTGCCAGCTCACAGGTCAGGTCCCCAGATACGCAGTATTTT
V gene: TRBV18
J gene: TRBJ2-3
D gene: .
clone size: .